Listed here is a single T cell receptor beta chain. Antigen unknown. This sample was taken from a study of T cell responses to AZD1222 COVID-19 vaccine. The study, taken as a whole, reports: Spike as a whole was targeted by vaccine-associated CD4 TCRs, dominant at 160-218 and 743-854. Possibly, clonal diversity was underestimated; donors were largely white British and included more females. Scientists sampled the repertoires only once the peak T cell response had passed. Only a handful of individuals given AZD1222 were seropositive at baseline.

The CDR3 covers 15 residues. The ends were cut back, 0 bases at V and 2 bases at J, with 8 bases in the middle. Germline lookup yields CDR1 LNHNV and CDR2 YYDKDF (reference sequence). Repertoires were generated with immunoSEQ multiplex PCR, while TCRdb's copy carries only in-frame clones and drops some. This sample has some 180,000 clones; about 93% occur once, and the top ten carry about 1%. The J gene is TRBJ1-5, the V gene TRBV15; possibly TRBD1 for D (5 bases). The sequence was obtained from an adult who received the MenACWY meningococcal vaccine as a control. The sequencing here drew on peripheral blood, taken 28 days after the second dose of the MenACWY control vaccine. CDR3 region: CATSRDQGGNQPQHF. The CDR3, as DNA: TGTGCCACCAGCAGAGATCAGGGTGGCAATCAGCCCCAGCATTTT.